The 30 T cell receptor beta chains given below trace back to one sample, sequenced in a study of identical twins. A single record per CDR3 protein comes from TCRdb applying MiXCR to the 5' RACE reads. The table lists 210,000 or so distinct CDR3 sequences, 15% to 20% of them singletons. In addition, the sample was reused for a study of T cells expressing NK-cell markers.

The sequenced sample consisted of CD8+ T cells sorted from blood. These receptors all stem from a woman aged 18-29 years in good health.

This clonotype was counted many times. V gene TRBV20-1 combines with J gene TRBJ2-2; 7 positions agree with TRBD1. Germline CDR1 DFQATT, CDR2 SNEGSKA (reference sequence). The CDR3 is 14 residues long. After removal of 6 bases from V and 4 bases from J, the junction contained 8 bases not matched to a gene. The CDR3 region has the DNA TGCAGTGCGAAGAGGGGGCAACCCACCGGGGAGCTGTTTTTT. Amino acids: CSAKRGQPTGELFF.

The chain is built from TRBV10-2 and TRBJ2-3, with 10 bases that match TRBD1. With 8 bases clipped from V and 4 bases from J, the junction kept 3 bases outside the gene matches. This CDR3 contains 13 residues. Germline V lookup: CDR1 WSHSY, CDR2 SAAADI. CDR3 in amino acids: CASSDRGADTQYF. CDR3 nucleotides: TGCGCCAGCTCGGACAGGGGGGCAGATACGCAGTATTTT.

This clonotype appeared a few times. V is TRBV3-1 and J is TRBJ2-7; 12 nucleotides agree with TRBD2. V shed 5 bases and J 3 bases; nucleotides not matched to a gene: 5. CDR3 length equals 15 residues. CDR1 is LGHDT and CDR2 is YNNKEL in the germline V gene (reference sequence). The CDR3 sequence is CASSTRTSGNYEQYF. The DNA for the CDR3 is TGTGCCAGCAGCACACGGACTAGCGGGAACTACGAGCAGTACTTC.

The sample holds a few counts of this clonotype. The chain uses TRBV6-1 and TRBJ2-2; D may match TRBD1 or TRBD2 (5 bases each). The CDR3 runs to 14 residues. The germline V gene encodes CDR1 MNHNS and CDR2 SASEGT. The ends were cut back, 7 bases at V and 4 bases at J, with 13 bases in the middle. CDR3: CASNPGDPTGELFF. Written as DNA, the CDR3 is TGTGCCAGCAACCCCGGGGACCCCACCGGGGAGCTGTTTTTT.

Only a few counts were recorded for this clonotype. The gene calls are TRBV29-1 and TRBJ2-3; TRBD2 might be the D (6 bases). CDR1 is SQVTM and CDR2 is ANQGSEA in the germline V gene. V was shortened by 4 bases and J by 0 bases, with 14 bases between the two germline ends. The CDR3 length is 15 residues. CDR3 DNA sequence: TGCAGCGTTGGTCAAGCGGGCACTAGCACAGATACGCAGTATTTT. This translates into CSVGQAGTSTDTQYF.

The J gene is TRBJ2-7, the V gene TRBV9; TRBD2 aligns across 8 bases. J was trimmed by 2 bases and V by 0 bases; bases with no gene match: 4. This CDR3 has 15 residues. Germline CDR1 SGDLS, CDR2 YYNGEE. This CDR3 is CASSVAPGGAYEQYF. CDR3 sequence (DNA): TGTGCCAGCAGCGTAGCTCCCGGGGGGGCCTACGAGCAGTACTTC.

The chain joins TRBV7-9 to TRBJ1-6, with unresolved D. This CDR3 comprises 12 residues. Germline V gene sequence: CDR1 SEHNR, CDR2 FQNEAQ (reference sequence). V shed 4 bases and J shed 10 bases, with 8 bases lying between them. In nucleotides, the CDR3 is TGTGCCAGCAGCTCGGGAGGCTCACCCCTCCACTTT. This sequence encodes CASSSGGSPLHF. The full variable domain, with the rest looked up from reference TRBV7-9 and TRBJ1-6, is DTGVSQNPRHKITKRGQNVTFRCDPISEHNRLYWYRQTLGQGPEFLTYFQNEAQLEKSRLLSDRFSAERPKGSFSTLEIQRTEQGDSAMYLCASSSGGSPLHFGNGTRLTVT.

The rearrangement links TRBV6-2 or TRBV6-3 to TRBJ1-1, with 9 bases matching TRBD1. In germline, CDR1 is MNHEY, CDR2 SVGEGT. The CDR3 contains 14 residues. V lost 7 bases to trimming and J lost 5 bases; unmatched junction nucleotides: 8. As DNA, the CDR3 is TGTGCCAGCACCCGGGACAGGGCCCTTACTGAAGCTTTCTTT. It is translated as CASTRDRALTEAFF.

This clonotype is a singleton in its sample. The gene calls are TRBV13 and TRBJ2-3; D is perhaps TRBD2 (6 bases). V lost 3 bases, J lost 6 bases, and 13 bases lay in between. Germline V CDR1 and CDR2: PRHDT, FYEKMQ (reference sequence). This CDR3 comprises 14 residues. This CDR3 is CASSFPGSADTQYF. DNA for the CDR3: TGTGCCAGCAGCTTCCCCGGGAGTGCGGATACGCAGTATTTT. Supplemented by reference TRBV13 and TRBJ2-3, the full variable domain reads AAGVIQSPRHLIKEKRETATLKCYPIPRHDTVYWYQQGPGQDPQFLISFYEKMQSDKGSIPDRFSAQQFSDYHSELNMSSLELGDSALYFCASSFPGSADTQYFGPGTRLTVL.

This rearrangement joins TRBV12-5 to TRBJ2-1, with 7 bases matching TRBD1. The length of the CDR3 is 14 residues. Germline V CDR1 and CDR2: LGHNT, FRNRAP. V shed 4 bases, J shed 8 bases, and the junction held 8 bases outside the gene matches. CDR3 loop: CASGSPRGTDEQFF. In nucleotides, the CDR3 is TGTGCTAGTGGTTCCCCCAGGGGGACAGATGAGCAGTTCTTC.

V and J are TRBV12-5 and TRBJ1-1; D is uncertain. V was clipped by 6 bases and J by 8 bases, with 16 bases between them. Per the germline V gene, CDR1 is LGHNT and CDR2 is FRNRAP. The CDR3 is 13 amino acids. The CDR3 DNA sequence: TGTGCTAGTGGGGCCCAGAATCCGGCAGAAGCTTTCTTT. Its protein product is CASGAQNPAEAFF.

A few counts support this clonotype. The rearrangement links TRBV6-5 to TRBJ1-2; D call uncertain. Germline V gives CDR1 MNHEY, CDR2 SVGAGI. The germline V and J ends were trimmed by 0 bases and 6 bases, with 11 bases remaining between them. The CDR3 loop spans 14 amino acids. CDR3 sequence (DNA): TGTGCCAGCAGTTACTCGAGAGGGCTGGATGGCTACACCTTC. The encoded protein is CASSYSRGLDGYTF.

The chain employs TRBV2 and TRBJ2-3; no firm D call. Germline values: CDR1 SNHLY, CDR2 FYNNEI. The ends were cut back, 0 bases at V and 1 base at J, with 11 bases in the middle. The CDR3 is made up of 16 amino acids. CDR3 in DNA: TGTGCCAGCAGTGAAGCGCTGGGCCATCGCACAGATACGCAGTATTTT. It is translated as CASSEALGHRTDTQYF. Looking up the rest from reference TRBV2 and TRBJ2-3 gives the full variable domain: EPEVTQTPSHQVTQMGQEVILRCVPISNHLYFYWYRQILGQKVEFLVSFYNNEISEKSEIFDDQFSVERPDGSNFTLKIRSTKLEDSAMYFCASSEALGHRTDTQYFGPGTRLTVL.

The V gene is TRBV2, the J gene TRBJ2-2, with 11 bases aligning to TRBD1. Per germline, CDR1 SNHLY and CDR2 FYNNEI. After removal of 0 bases from V and 2 bases from J, the junction contained 2 bases not matched to a gene. CDR3 length: 17 residues. The CDR3 bases are TGTGCCAGCAGTGAAGCGTGGACAGGGGGCAACACCGGGGAGCTGTTTTTT. Its translation: CASSEAWTGGNTGELFF.

The chain employs TRBV9 and TRBJ2-2, with D unresolved. Germline V lookup: CDR1 SGDLS, CDR2 YYNGEE. CDR3 size: 16 residues. V lost 3 bases to trimming and J lost 2 bases, with 14 bases between them. In DNA, the CDR3 is TGTGCCAGCAGCGGGAGCCATTCTCTAAACACCGGGGAGCTGTTTTTT. Its translation is CASSGSHSLNTGELFF.

This clonotype showed up just a few times. The V call is TRBV15, the J call TRBJ2-7, with D possibly being TRBD1 (6 bases). The germline V gene encodes CDR1 LNHNV and CDR2 YYDKDF (reference sequence). This CDR3 spans 14 amino acids. Trimming took 1 base from V and 6 from J, leaving 13 bases between them. CDR3 bases: TGTGCCACCAGCAGAGGGGCAGGGGAGCCCGAGCAGTACTTC. Protein product: CATSRGAGEPEQYF.

The V gene is TRBV11-2, the J gene TRBJ2-3, with 14 nucleotides matching TRBD2. From germline, CDR1 is SGHAT and CDR2 FQNNGV. The ends lost 5 bases at V and 2 bases at J; junction bases unmatched: 12. The CDR3 is 19 amino acids. The CDR3 protein is CASSPTRTSGGTFTDTQYF. In DNA, the CDR3 is TGTGCCAGCAGCCCAACTCGGACTAGCGGGGGGACTTTCACAGATACGCAGTATTTT.

This clonotype was detected a few times. The chain joins TRBV12-3 or TRBV12-4 to TRBJ1-4; D unresolved. This CDR3 spans 12 amino acids. Trimming shortened V by 1 base and J by 10 bases, and 7 bases separated the two germline ends. Written as DNA, the CDR3 is TGTGCCAGCAGTTTAGACACCGGAAAACTGTTTTTT. Translated: CASSLDTGKLFF.

This sequence joins TRBV10-3 and TRBJ1-1, with no clear D. V was cut by 6 bases and J by 1 base, with 15 bases left in between. Germline V gives CDR1 ENHRY, CDR2 SYGVKD. The CDR3 extends over 15 amino acids. DNA for the CDR3: TGTGCCATCAGGACCCCCTCCGGTTCGAACACTGAAGCTTTCTTT. Protein sequence: CAIRTPSGSNTEAFF.

This clonotype was counted a few times. J is TRBJ2-1 and V is TRBV11-2; D remains unclear. Trimming pared 4 bases from V and 8 bases from J, leaving 18 bases between. The CDR3 loop spans 15 amino acids. Germline CDR1 and CDR2: SGHAT and FQNNGV. The DNA of the CDR3 is TGTGCCAGCAGCTCCCCGGCACGAAGAAGCGATGAGCAGTTCTTC. Amino acid sequence: CASSSPARRSDEQFF. Combining the CDR3 with reference TRBV11-2 and TRBJ2-1 gives the whole variable domain EAGVAQSPRYKIIEKRQSVAFWCNPISGHATLYWYQQILGQGPKLLIQFQNNGVVDDSQLPKDRFSAERLKGVDSTLKIQPAKLEDSAVYLCASSSPARRSDEQFFGPGTRLTVL.

V gene TRBV7-2 combines with J gene TRBJ2-7; D unclear. V shed 3 bases and J shed 4 bases, with 10 bases lying between them. Germline V gene sequence: CDR1 SGHTA, CDR2 FQGNSA. This CDR3 has 13 residues. The CDR3: CASSLFLGYEQYF. In DNA, the CDR3 is TGTGCCAGCAGCTTGTTTCTGGGATACGAGCAGTACTTC.

This clonotype was detected only a few times. The rearrangement uses TRBV6-1 and TRBJ2-7, with 7 bases matching TRBD2. V lost 5 bases to trimming and J lost 4 bases; unmatched junction nucleotides: 8. The germline V gene has CDR1 MNHNS and CDR2 SASEGT. The length of the CDR3 is 14 residues. The CDR3 loop is CASSPSGTSYEQYF. The CDR3, as DNA: TGTGCCAGCAGTCCGAGCGGGACCTCATACGAGCAGTACTTC.

The chain has TRBV6-2 or TRBV6-3 and TRBJ2-3, with a weak D call TRBD1 (5 bases). The CDR3 has 14 amino acids. Between the trimmed V and J ends, which lost 1 base and 3 bases, there was a span of 8 bases. Germline V CDR1 and CDR2: MNHEY, SVGEGT. CDR3 coding DNA: TGTGCCAGCAGTTACTGGGGCGTTACAGATACGCAGTATTTT. This sequence encodes CASSYWGVTDTQYF.

This clonotype appeared many times. The rearrangement uses TRBV4-3 and TRBJ2-5, with D possibly TRBD2 on 6 matching bases. CDR3 length equals 17 residues. V was shortened by 1 base and J by 0 bases, with 15 bases between the two germline ends. Germline V gene data show CDR1 as LGHNA and CDR2 as YSLEER. For the CDR3, the DNA is TGCGCCAGCAGCCAAGCGTGGGGAGGAGGACACCAAGAGACCCAGTACTTC. It translates to CASSQAWGGGHQETQYF.

Only a few counts were recorded for this clonotype. The J gene is TRBJ1-1, the V gene TRBV6-5, with D perhaps matching TRBD1 (5 bases). Trimming pared 2 bases from V and 10 bases from J, leaving 11 bases between. The CDR3 loop spans 12 amino acids. CDR1 is MNHEY, CDR2 SVGAGI, per germline. CDR3 nucleotides: TGTGCCAGCAGTTACGGGACGGCGGGAGCTTTCTTT. As protein: CASSYGTAGAFF.

The genes are TRBV18 and TRBJ1-1; D is unclear. Germline-derived CDR1 and CDR2 are KGHSH and LQKENI. The length of the CDR3 is 14 residues. Trimming removed 2 bases from V and 0 bases from J, with 7 bases in between. DNA for the CDR3: TGTGCCAGCTCACCAGAGGAAATGAACACTGAAGCTTTCTTT. Translation: CASSPEEMNTEAFF.

The chain is built from TRBV4-1 and TRBJ2-2; the D is unclear. The V end lost 0 bases, the J end lost 7 bases, and 18 bases lay between the germline ends. CDR3 size: 17 residues. CDR1 and CDR2 (germline): MGHRA, YSYEKL. The CDR3 loop reads CASSQDPVPARFGELFF. Written as DNA, the CDR3 is TGCGCCAGCAGCCAAGACCCCGTTCCAGCCAGATTCGGGGAGCTGTTTTTT.

This chain connects TRBV20-1 to TRBJ1-2; D gene ambiguous. V was trimmed by 3 bases and J by 3 bases, leaving 14 bases between them. The CDR3 covers 14 residues. Per germline, CDR1 DFQATT and CDR2 SNEGSKA (reference sequence). The CDR3 loop is CSASFFWEDYGYTF. The CDR3 region has the DNA TGCAGTGCTAGTTTCTTCTGGGAGGACTATGGCTACACCTTC.

The chain uses TRBV4-1 and TRBJ1-1; possibly TRBD1 for D (5 bases). The CDR3 is 15 residues long. The germline CDR1 and CDR2 sequences are MGHRA and YSYEKL. V lost 1 base, J lost 4 bases, and 13 bases lay in between. In DNA, the CDR3 is TGCGCCAGCAGCCAAGGGCAGGGTATGGCCACTGAAGCTTTCTTT. Residues: CASSQGQGMATEAFF.

This clonotype was found a few times. The CDR3 spells CASSLRAEAFF. The CDR3 DNA follows: TGTGCCAGCTCACTCCGGGCCGAAGCTTTCTTT. The chain carries TRBV18 and TRBJ1-1; D is uncertain. V was trimmed by 4 bases and J by 8 bases, leaving 8 bases between them. This CDR3 is 11 amino acids long. Looked up from germline, CDR1 is KGHSH and CDR2 is LQKENI.